These 32 T cell receptor beta chains originate from one sample sequenced in a study of shared clonotypes between healthy human individuals (dated by TCRdb to the early 2020s). Library creation used the immunoSEQ multiplex PCR assay. As stored in TCRdb, this immuneACCESS dataset retains in-frame rearrangements with V and J assigned. A fraction of the clones does not appear; measured against another copy, unresolved V genes explain less than half of the discrepancy, and the remainder lacks a known reason. The sample includes around 2.1 million clones, with 90% to 96% observed a single time. Roughly 0.13% of the sample is taken by the ten largest. The sequenced material came from naive CD4+ T cells sorted from blood. The cell subset or site label for this specimen denotes: CD45RA+ positively selected. The receptors stem from a man younger than 35 in good health.

This clone was counted a single time. One end of the junction does not line up with germline, which may come from a read error. The gene calls are TRBV28 and TRBJ1-5, with D perhaps matching TRBD1 (6 bases). Per germline, CDR1 MDHEN and CDR2 SYDVKM. The CDR3 covers 15 residues. DNA for the CDR3: TGTGCCAGCGGTTTAACAGGGTGGAGCAATCAGCCCCAGCATTTT. Protein sequence: CASGLTGWSNQPQHF.

V is TRBV10-3 and J is TRBJ2-3; 8 bases line up with TRBD2. The V and J ends lost 10 bases and 1 base, in that order; junction bases with no gene match: 13. Germline-derived CDR1 and CDR2 are ENHRY and SYGVKD. The CDR3 totals 16 residues. Here the CDR3 reads CATRPNSGAGTDTQYF. The CDR3, as DNA: TGTGCCACCCGACCAAATAGCGGGGCCGGCACAGATACGCAGTATTTT.

The rearrangement joins TRBV6-6 to TRBJ1-1; D is possibly TRBD1 (6 bases). Trimming pared 4 bases from V and 2 bases from J, leaving 11 bases between. This CDR3 comprises 14 residues. The V gene's germline CDR1 is MNHNY and CDR2 SVGAGI (reference sequence). For the CDR3, the DNA is TGTGCCAGCAGTTTAGGACAGATAAACACTGAAGCTTTCTTT. Protein product: CASSLGQINTEAFF.

J is TRBJ2-7 and V is TRBV6-5; D not certain. The germline V gene has CDR1 MNHEY and CDR2 SVGAGI. Between the trimmed V and J ends, which lost 5 bases and 0 bases, there was a span of 14 bases. The CDR3 runs 15 residues. The CDR3 region is CASSRPSTISYEQYF. The CDR3 bases are TGTGCCAGCAGTCGACCATCGACAATCTCCTACGAGCAGTACTTC.

The chain recombines TRBV7-2 with TRBJ2-2, with 8 positions matching TRBD2. The ends lost 5 bases at V and 4 bases at J; junction bases unmatched: 9. The CDR3 runs 16 residues. The V gene's germline CDR1 is SGHTA and CDR2 FQGNSA. The CDR3 spells CASSPIAGPLTGELFF. The CDR3 DNA is TGTGCCAGCAGCCCTATAGCGGGACCCCTCACCGGGGAGCTGTTTTTT. The full variable domain, in which reference TRBV7-2 and TRBJ2-2 provide the parts outside the CDR3, is GAGVSQSPSNKVTEKGKDVELRCDPISGHTALYWYRQSLGQGLEFLIYFQGNSAPDKSGLPSDRFSAERTGGSVSTLTIQRTQQEDSAVYLCASSPIAGPLTGELFFGEGSRLTVL.

The chain links TRBV9 to TRBJ2-5, with 8 bases lining up with TRBD1. Trimming removed 3 bases from V and 6 bases from J; junction bases left unmatched: 7. The germline V gene has CDR1 SGDLS and CDR2 YYNGEE. The CDR3 loop spans 14 amino acids. The CDR3 sequence is CASSGGQGVQTQYF. CDR3 nucleotides: TGTGCCAGCAGCGGCGGACAGGGCGTGCAGACCCAGTACTTC.

V and J are TRBV2 and TRBJ2-3; D is uncertain. The CDR3 spans 14 residues. Trimming removed 1 base at V and 0 bases at J, with 5 bases between. Germline lookup yields CDR1 SNHLY and CDR2 FYNNEI. This CDR3 reads CASSEGVSTDTQYF. The CDR3 coding sequence is TGTGCCAGCAGTGAAGGGGTTAGCACAGATACGCAGTATTTT.

The chain carries TRBV6-1 and TRBJ1-1, with D perhaps TRBD1 (6 bases). Germline-derived CDR1 and CDR2 are MNHNS and SASEGT. Trimming pared 6 bases from V and 5 bases from J, leaving 13 bases between. This CDR3 contains 13 residues. The CDR3 DNA follows: TGTGCCAGCAGGGGGACAACGTGGACTGAAGCTTTCTTT. Its translation is CASRGTTWTEAFF.

V is TRBV18 and J is TRBJ2-7; 9 bases are a match to TRBD2. Germline V CDR1 and CDR2: KGHSH, LQKENI. The CDR3 runs to 14 residues. Germline trimming cut 6 bases from V and 3 bases from J; bases unmatched to any gene: 6. The CDR3 DNA follows: TGTGCCAGCTCTCCGACTAGCGGAGTCTACGAGCAGTACTTC. Protein sequence: CASSPTSGVYEQYF.

The V gene is TRBV2, the J gene TRBJ2-5, with D possibly being TRBD1 (5 bases). This CDR3 is 14 amino acids long. Germline loops: CDR1 SNHLY, CDR2 FYNNEI. With 3 bases removed from V and 0 bases from J, the gap between germline ends came to 8 bases. The CDR3 DNA reads TGTGCCAGCAGTGAGGACACTTACCAAGAGACCCAGTACTTC. This encodes CASSEDTYQETQYF.

A remark on this clone: Other DNA sequences in this specimen translate into the identical CDR3. The chain links TRBV19 to TRBJ1-5; 7 bases are shared with TRBD1. Losses at the gene ends were 1 base for V and 2 bases for J; bases not matched to a gene: 2. Germline-derived CDR1 and CDR2 are LNHDA and SQIVND (reference sequence). The CDR3 runs 15 residues. The CDR3 protein is CASSIGGTGNQPQHF. The CDR3 DNA follows: TGTGCCAGTAGTATAGGTGGGACAGGCAATCAGCCCCAGCATTTT.

The chain recombines TRBV5-6 with TRBJ1-3, with D hard to call. CDR3 length: 14 amino acids. V was cut by 3 bases and J by 4 bases, with 11 bases left in between. Germline loops: CDR1 SGHDT, CDR2 YYEEEE. This chain's CDR3 is CASSSRMGGNTIYF. CDR3 DNA sequence: TGTGCCAGCAGCTCCCGAATGGGGGGAAACACCATATATTTT. The full variable domain, in which reference TRBV5-6 and TRBJ1-3 provide the parts outside the CDR3, is DAGVTQSPTHLIKTRGQQVTLRCSPKSGHDTVSWYQQALGQGPQFIFQYYEEEERQRGNFPDRFSGHQFPNYSSELNVNALLLGDSALYLCASSSRMGGNTIYFGEGSWLTVV.

The chain links TRBV5-8 to TRBJ2-3; 7 bases line up with TRBD2. This CDR3 spans 16 amino acids. CDR1 is SGHTS and CDR2 is YDEGEE in the germline V gene. V dropped 4 bases and J dropped 6; count of bases not matched to a gene: 14. This CDR3 reads CASSRNRLAEGDTQYF. The CDR3 coding sequence is TGTGCCAGCAGCCGAAATCGACTAGCTGAGGGCGATACGCAGTATTTT.

The chain couples TRBV7-2 to TRBJ2-1; D gene unclear. V lost 5 bases and J 6 bases, leaving 11 bases between the germline ends. The CDR3 is 13 residues long. CDR1 and CDR2 from the germline V gene are SGHTA and FQGNSA. In DNA form, the CDR3 reads TGTGCCAGCAGCCCCCGACCGAGCAATGAGCAGTTCTTC. Translating it yields CASSPRPSNEQFF.

Remarks on this clone: Other DNA sequences from this sample encode an identical CDR3 as well. The genes are TRBV5-1 and TRBJ2-7; D gene unclear. Trimming took off 1 base at V and 0 bases at J, with 11 bases between the two ends. Germline CDR1 is SGHRS and CDR2 is YFSETQ. The CDR3 is made up of 15 amino acids. In DNA form, the CDR3 reads TGCGCCAGCAGCTTGACGGGCGAAAGCTCCTACGAGCAGTACTTC. Protein product: CASSLTGESSYEQYF.

The chain is built from TRBV11-2 and TRBJ2-5; the match to TRBD2 covers 9 bases. Germline values: CDR1 SGHAT, CDR2 FQNNGV. V shed 5 bases, J shed 1 base, and the junction held 8 bases outside the gene matches. This CDR3 has 16 amino acids. CDR3 in amino acids: CASSPIGGLAQETQYF. Written as DNA, the CDR3 is TGTGCCAGCAGCCCGATAGGGGGACTAGCCCAAGAGACCCAGTACTTC. Variable domain in full (rest from reference TRBV11-2 and TRBJ2-5): EAGVAQSPRYKIIEKRQSVAFWCNPISGHATLYWYQQILGQGPKLLIQFQNNGVVDDSQLPKDRFSAERLKGVDSTLKIQPAKLEDSAVYLCASSPIGGLAQETQYFGPGTRLLVL.

The rearrangement joins TRBV7-2 to TRBJ1-5; 9 nucleotides agree with TRBD1. The J segment lost 7 bases and the V segment lost 3 bases, leaving 7 bases of the junction unmatched. Germline CDR1 is SGHTA and CDR2 is FQGNSA. This CDR3 has 15 amino acids. CDR3 sequence: CASSLGTGTGQPQHF. The CDR3 DNA reads TGTGCCAGCAGCTTGGGGACAGGGACGGGACAGCCCCAGCATTTT.

In its sample, this clone was seen once. The chain has TRBV28 and TRBJ2-5; TRBD2 matches 11 bases. Germline-derived CDR1 and CDR2 are MDHEN and SYDVKM. There are 15 residues in the CDR3. With 5 bases clipped from V and 4 bases from J, the junction kept 6 bases outside the gene matches. The CDR3 DNA reads as TGTGCCAGCAGTCCCCCGCTAGCGGGGGGAGAGACCCAGTACTTC. Translation gives CASSPPLAGGETQYF.

This chain joins TRBV10-3 and TRBJ2-7, with D possibly being TRBD2 (6 bases). V lost 7 bases, J lost 6 bases, and 19 bases lay in between. From germline, CDR1 is ENHRY and CDR2 SYGVKD. The CDR3 covers 14 residues. The CDR3 DNA follows: TGTGCCATCAAGGCGGGATCGAGCGTGAGCGAGCAGTACTTC. This gives the protein CAIKAGSSVSEQYF.

J is TRBJ2-7 and V is TRBV6-1; 10 bases are a match to TRBD1. Trimming cost V 4 bases and J 3 bases; bases outside gene matches: 3. Germline loops: CDR1 MNHNS, CDR2 SASEGT. CDR3 size: 14 residues. In DNA, the CDR3 is TGTGCCAGCAGTGCCGGGACAGGGGACTACGAGCAGTACTTC. It translates to CASSAGTGDYEQYF.

The chain links TRBV27 to TRBJ1-2; TRBD1 aligns across 8 bases. Germline values: CDR1 MNHEY, CDR2 SMNVEV (reference sequence). The CDR3 is 17 amino acids. V gave up 5 bases and J gave up 5 bases; unmatched junction bases: 16. The CDR3 sequence: CASSRYRDRSASYGYTF. As DNA, the CDR3 is TGTGCCAGCAGTCGCTACCGGGACAGGTCAGCCTCTTATGGCTACACCTTC.

The chain links TRBV7-9 to TRBJ2-5; D ambiguous. Trimming took off 2 bases at V and 2 bases at J, with 12 bases between the two ends. The CDR3 length is 15 residues. From germline, CDR1 is SEHNR and CDR2 FQNEAQ (reference sequence). CDR3 protein: CASSLKLGSQETQYF. For the CDR3, the DNA is TGTGCCAGCAGCTTAAAACTGGGTTCTCAAGAGACCCAGTACTTC.

V is TRBV5-1 and J is TRBJ2-6; unclear D gene. Germline V lookup: CDR1 SGHRS, CDR2 YFSETQ. This CDR3 has 17 amino acids. V was clipped by 1 base and J by 0 bases, with 11 bases between them. CDR3 in amino acids: CASSLSVLNSGANVLTF. CDR3 bases: TGCGCCAGCAGCTTGTCAGTCTTGAACTCTGGGGCCAACGTCCTGACTTTC.

The chain has TRBV30 and TRBJ2-2; D gene uncertain. This CDR3 has 12 amino acids. From germline, CDR1 is GTSNPN and CDR2 SVGIG (reference sequence). V lost 6 bases, J lost 7 bases, and 12 bases lay in between. The DNA of the CDR3 is TGTGCCTGCTATCGTAGCCGCGGGGAGCTGTTTTTT. Its protein product is CACYRSRGELFF. Full variable domain (missing parts from reference TRBV30 and TRBJ2-2): SQTIHQWPATLVQPVGSPLSLECTVEGTSNPNLYWYRQAAGRGLQLLFYSVGIGQISSEVPQNLSASRPQDRQFILSSKKLLLSDSGFYLCACYRSRGELFFGEGSRLTVL.

Worth noting for this clone: The same CDR3 is also encoded by other DNA sequences in this sample. CDR3 DNA: TGTGCCAGCAGTTACACCGGGGAGCTGTTTTTT. Translation: CASSYTGELFF. The chain couples TRBV2 to TRBJ2-2, with D hard to call. The CDR3 is 11 residues long. Germline V CDR1 and CDR2: SNHLY, FYNNEI. V shed 5 bases and J shed 3 bases, with 1 base lying between them.

This chain joins TRBV19 and TRBJ2-2; D unclear. The V gene's germline CDR1 is LNHDA and CDR2 SQIVND (reference sequence). V gave up 5 bases and J gave up 5 bases, with 9 bases separating them. The CDR3 sequence is 13 residues long. The CDR3 loop is CASSPIITGELFF. DNA of the CDR3: TGTGCCAGTAGTCCCATTATTACCGGGGAGCTGTTTTTT.

V gene TRBV5-6 combines with J gene TRBJ1-3; D may be TRBD1 (5 bases). CDR1 and CDR2 from the germline V gene are SGHDT and YYEEEE. The CDR3 consists of 17 residues. Trimming pared 4 bases from V and 0 bases from J, leaving 17 bases between. In DNA form, the CDR3 reads TGTGCCAGCAGCCTTGGGGCTGGGTCTTACTCTGGAAACACCATATATTTT. Protein: CASSLGAGSYSGNTIYF.

In the case of this clone: The sample carries other DNA sequences with the same CDR3. The J gene is TRBJ2-5, the V gene TRBV19, with TRBD1 matching over 7 bases. Germline V CDR1 and CDR2: LNHDA, SQIVND (reference sequence). This CDR3 spans 12 amino acids. Germline trimming cut 5 bases from V and 5 bases from J; bases unmatched to any gene: 2. This chain's CDR3 is CASSRRGETQYF. As DNA, the CDR3 is TGTGCCAGTAGTCGCAGGGGGGAGACCCAGTACTTC. Variable domain in full (rest from reference TRBV19 and TRBJ2-5): DGGITQSPKYLFRKEGQNVTLSCEQNLNHDAMYWYRQDPGQGLRLIYYSQIVNDFQKGDIAEGYSVSREKKESFPLTVTSAQKNPTAFYLCASSRRGETQYFGPGTRLLVL.

The genes are TRBV9 and TRBJ1-1; D is undetermined. Trimming removed 4 bases at V and 3 bases at J, with 10 bases between. CDR3 length: 13 amino acids. CDR1 is SGDLS, CDR2 YYNGEE, per germline. CDR3 residues: CASSKWRDTEAFF. The DNA for the CDR3 is TGTGCCAGCAGCAAGTGGCGGGACACTGAAGCTTTCTTT.

A word on this clone: This sample includes further DNA sequences coding for the same CDR3. The chain is built from TRBV18 and TRBJ2-5; tentatively, D is TRBD2 (6 bases). The CDR3 has 14 residues. V lost 3 bases to trimming and J lost 4 bases, with 12 bases between them. CDR1 is KGHSH, CDR2 LQKENI, per germline. The chain's CDR3 is CASSPGLPPETQYF. DNA for the CDR3: TGTGCCAGCTCACCGGGACTCCCCCCAGAGACCCAGTACTTC.

For this clone: Other DNA sequences in the same sample also yield this CDR3. This chain connects TRBV7-9 to TRBJ1-4; D might be TRBD1 (5 bases). CDR1 is SEHNR, CDR2 FQNEAQ, per germline (reference sequence). V gave up 1 base and J gave up 2 bases, with 5 bases separating them. This CDR3 is 14 amino acids long. The CDR3 region has the DNA TGTGCCAGCAGCTTAGGACAGACTAATGAAAAACTGTTTTTT. Translated: CASSLGQTNEKLFF.

V usage is TRBV7-9 and J usage is TRBJ2-5, with 9 bases that match TRBD2. V lost 1 base, J lost 6 bases, and 12 bases stayed unmatched. There are 17 residues in the CDR3. Germline assignment: CDR1 SEHNR and CDR2 FQNEAQ (reference sequence). CDR3 nucleotide sequence: TGTGCCAGCAGCTTAGGTACTAGCGGGTTGACATCGAAGACCCAGTACTTC. Protein product: CASSLGTSGLTSKTQYF.